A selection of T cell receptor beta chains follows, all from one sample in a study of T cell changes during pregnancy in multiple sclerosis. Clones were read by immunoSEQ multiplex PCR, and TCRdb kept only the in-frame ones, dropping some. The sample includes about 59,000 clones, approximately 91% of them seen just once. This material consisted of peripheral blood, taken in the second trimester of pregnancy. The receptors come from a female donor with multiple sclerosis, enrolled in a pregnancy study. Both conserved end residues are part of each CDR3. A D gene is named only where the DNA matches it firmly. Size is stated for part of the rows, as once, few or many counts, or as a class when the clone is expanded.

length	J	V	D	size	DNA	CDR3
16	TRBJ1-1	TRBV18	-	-	TGTGCCAGCTCACCCCGCGGTCGACGCGGATATGCTGGTGCTTTCTTT	CASSPRGRRGYAGAFF
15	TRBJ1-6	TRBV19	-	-	TGTGCCAGTAGTATAAACGGGGGTGGCAATTCACCCCTCCACTTT	CASSINGGGNSPLHF
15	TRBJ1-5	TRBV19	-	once	TGTGCCAGTAGTCAGGGGCCGTATAGCAATCAGCCCCAGCATTTT	CASSQGPYSNQPQHF
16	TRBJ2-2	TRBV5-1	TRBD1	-	TGCGCCAGCAGCCAACCGACAGGGGTTCGTACCGGGGAGCTGTTTTTT	CASSQPTGVRTGELFF
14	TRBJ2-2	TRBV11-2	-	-	TGTGCCAGCAGCTCCCAGGGGAACACCGGGGAGCTGTTTTTT	CASSSQGNTGELFF
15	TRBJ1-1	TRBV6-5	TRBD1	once	TGTGCCAGCAGTTACTCGGAGGAGGGGGCGGATGAAGCTTTCTTT	CASSYSEEGADEAFF
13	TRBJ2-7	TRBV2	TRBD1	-	TGTGCCAGCAGTGGGACAGGGATCAACGAGCAGTACTTC	CASSGTGINEQYF
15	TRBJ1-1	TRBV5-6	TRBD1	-	TGTGCCAGCAGCTCCGGGACAGGGCTTTACACTGAAGCTTTCTTT	CASSSGTGLYTEAFF
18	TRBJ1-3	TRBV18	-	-	TGTGCCAGCTCACCAATCAGTGCGGGGGGAAATGGAGGAAACACCATATATTTT	CASSPISAGGNGGNTIYF
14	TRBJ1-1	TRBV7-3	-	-	TGTGCCAGCAGCTTAACAGGGAGTGACACTGAAGCTTTCTTT	CASSLTGSDTEAFF
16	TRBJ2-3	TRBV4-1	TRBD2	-	TGCGCCAGCAACTGGAACAAAGCGGGGAGCACAGATACGCAGTATTTT	CASNWNKAGSTDTQYF
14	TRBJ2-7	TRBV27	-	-	TGTGCCAGCAGTGGGACTTATGGGTCGGCCGAGCAGTACTTC	CASSGTYGSAEQYF
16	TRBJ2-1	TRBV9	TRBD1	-	TGTGCCAGCAGCGTTCAGGGGGCCGCTTCTGCGAATGAGCAGTTCTTC	CASSVQGAASANEQFF
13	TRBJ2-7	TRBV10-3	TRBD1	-	TGTGCCATCAGTCCTACAGGGGCGAGGGAGCAGTACTTC	CAISPTGAREQYF
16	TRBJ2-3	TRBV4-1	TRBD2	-	TGCGCCAGCAGCGGAAGTCGAAGGAGCGGGGGTGCTACGCAGTATTTT	CASSGSRRSGGATQYF
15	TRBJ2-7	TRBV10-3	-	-	TGTGCCATCAGTACTCGACAGGAGAGCTCCTACGAGCAGTACTTC	CAISTRQESSYEQYF
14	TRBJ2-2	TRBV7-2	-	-	TGTGCCAGCAGCCGGGACACGAACACCGGGGAGCTGTTTTTT	CASSRDTNTGELFF
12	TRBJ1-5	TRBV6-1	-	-	TGTGCCAGCTTACAGGGTTTTAGACCCCAGCATTTT	CASLQGFRPQHF
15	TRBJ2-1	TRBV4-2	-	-	TGTGCCAGCAGCCTCAGCCGGGACTCCACCAATGAGCAGTTCTTC	CASSLSRDSTNEQFF
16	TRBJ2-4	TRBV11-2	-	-	TGTGCCAGCAGCCCCCGTACTGGGGAGGTCAAAAACATTCAGTACTTC	CASSPRTGEVKNIQYF
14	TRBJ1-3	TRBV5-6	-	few	TGTGCCAGCAGCTCCTCTAGCTCTGGAAACACCATATATTTT	CASSSSSSGNTIYF
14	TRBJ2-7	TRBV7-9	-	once	TGTGCCAGCAGCTTCGGGGACTCTCGCTACGAGCAGTACTTC	CASSFGDSRYEQYF
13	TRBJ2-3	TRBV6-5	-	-	TGTGCCAGCAGCCGGCAGGGGTTAGATACGCAGTATTTT	CASSRQGLDTQYF
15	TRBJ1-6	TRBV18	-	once	TGTGCCAGCTCACCACAGGGAGACTCTAATTCACCCCTCCACTTT	CASSPQGDSNSPLHF
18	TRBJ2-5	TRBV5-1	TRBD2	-	TGCGCCAGCAGCGTCGGGACTAGCGGGGGGGCCAAGGGAGAGACCCAGTACTTC	CASSVGTSGGAKGETQYF
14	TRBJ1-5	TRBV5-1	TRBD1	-	TGCGCCAGCAGCCCGGACAGGGCCGATCAGCCCCAGCATTTT	CASSPDRADQPQHF